This T cell receptor (beta chain) was captured in a study of CD8 T cells in ankylosing spondylitis. Study outcomes and limitations: Within matched ankylosing spondylitis synovial fluid, disease-linked clones were reportedly significantly enriched. The study identified a TCR beta motif of under 10 highly homologous variants that appeared characteristic of ankylosing spondylitis blood. Some of these motif variants have turned up before, in reports on reactive arthritis synovial fluid and blood. Disease-associated clones were CD8+ and fairly uncommon in peripheral blood.

To note about this clonotype: The antigen remains unidentified.

The CDR3 loop spans 15 amino acids. Germline V lookup: CDR1 DFQATT, CDR2 SNEGSKA (reference sequence). V was shortened by 5 bases and J by 1 base, with 18 bases between the two germline ends. Construction of TCR beta libraries was performed using quantitative 5'-RACE with molecular barcodes. Using its own MiXCR run on the 5' RACE reads, TCRdb lists one record per CDR3 protein. The sample gives 750,000 to 850,000 distinct CDR3 sequences, over 9.5% of which show up once; under 0.6% is in the top ten. The sample taken for sequencing was blood, either unsorted or a sorted T cell fraction (not recorded which). The rearrangement links TRBV20-1 to TRBJ2-7; TRBD2 might be the D (5 bases). The source of this sequence is a male donor with ankylosing spondylitis. The CDR3 here is CSACRPGSRSYEQYF. CDR3 sequence (DNA): TGCAGTGCTTGCCGTCCGGGAAGCCGGTCCTACGAGCAGTACTTC.